This TCR beta chain is drawn from a study of response to subunit inactivated influenza vaccine. TCRdb itself ran the RT-PCR reads through MiXCR, one entry per CDR3 protein. The data contain hundreds of thousands of distinct CDR3 sequences, around 8% of them singletons. This clonotype occurred many times. From germline, CDR1 is MNHEY and CDR2 SVGEGT. The J segment lost 0 bases and the V segment lost 6 bases, leaving 4 bases of the junction unmatched. CDR3 length: 15 residues. The chain recombines TRBV6-2 or TRBV6-3 with TRBJ1-5; TRBD1 matches 8 bases. The sequencing here drew on PBMCs from blood, taken 23 to 25 months after vaccination. The receptor was isolated from a man between 50 and 70 years old who received an inactivated influenza vaccine. CDR3 in DNA: TGTGCCAGCAGCCGTGGACAGGGTAGCAATCAGCCCCAGCATTTT. It translates to CASSRGQGSNQPQHF.